Sequencing of this T cell receptor (beta chain) was carried out in a study of blood T cell repertoires in COVID-19. For the study at large: COVID-19 samples from acute and convalescent phases originated in the United States, Italy and Spain. Sample material is recorded as cDNA or gDNA derived from T cells, B-cell-depleted T cells, or PBMCs.

In the source study's methods: Amplification of reference gene primers provided the estimated nucleated cell counts. TCRdb's copy holds only in-frame clones and misses some; the assay was immunoSEQ multiplex PCR. From that table come the V and J calls and clone size; the DNA was used to work out D and trimming. Of under 250,000 clones listed, roughly 82% are singletons. The V gene lost 4 bases and the J gene lost 4 bases, with 20 bases spanning the gap. Germline lookup yields CDR1 SGHKS and CDR2 YYEKEE (reference sequence). CDR3 length equals 16 residues. This chain uses TRBV5-5 with TRBJ1-2; tentatively, D is TRBD1 (6 bases). Sequencing used peripheral blood. This sequence was found in a woman in her forties with acute or convalescent COVID-19. The CDR3 here is CASSLDSGGAFYGYTF. CDR3 nucleotide sequence: TGTGCCAGCAGCCTGGATTCTGGGGGGGCGTTCTATGGCTACACCTTC.